The source of this T cell receptor beta chain is a study of cytomegalovirus exposure and HLA in healthy donors. Across the study: The same platform was used for the 90 to 150 validation repertoires as for the approximately 610 first-cohort repertoires, as reported in a later analysis.

As to this clone: This CDR3 is also generated by other DNA sequences in the sample.

CDR3 size: 14 residues. Germline-derived CDR1 and CDR2 are MNHEY and SVGAGI. V lost 0 bases and J lost 0, with 6 bases in between. The data were produced by immunoSEQ multiplex PCR, yet TCRdb's version contains in-frame clones alone and is incomplete. Among about 250,000 clones listed, more than 75% were seen once. Sample: PBMCs. The chain recombines TRBV6-5 with TRBJ2-7, with D uncertain. The receptor was derived from a man aged 18 to 30 in good health and CMV-seropositive. CDR3 sequence: CASSYSVSSYEQYF. The CDR3 region has the DNA TGTGCCAGCAGTTACTCGGTCAGCTCCTACGAGCAGTACTTC.